This T cell receptor (beta chain) was identified in a study of blood T cell repertoires in COVID-19. Study context: The United States, Italy and Spain provided the acute and convalescent COVID-19 samples.

This table comes from immunoSEQ multiplex PCR, and its TCRdb copy is limited to in-frame clones, with some not included. The sample includes roughly 140,000 clones, around 82% of them seen just once. CDR1 is GTSNPN, CDR2 SVGIG, per germline (reference sequence). The CDR3 consists of 14 residues. Trimming pared 1 base from V and 3 bases from J, leaving 13 bases between. Sequencing input: peripheral blood. The source of this sequence is a man aged 55 to 70 with active or convalescent COVID-19. This chain connects TRBV30 to TRBJ2-7, with D possibly being TRBD1 (6 bases). The chain's CDR3 is CAWSEGDPDYEQYF. Written as DNA, the CDR3 is TGTGCCTGGAGTGAGGGGGACCCTGACTACGAGCAGTACTTC.